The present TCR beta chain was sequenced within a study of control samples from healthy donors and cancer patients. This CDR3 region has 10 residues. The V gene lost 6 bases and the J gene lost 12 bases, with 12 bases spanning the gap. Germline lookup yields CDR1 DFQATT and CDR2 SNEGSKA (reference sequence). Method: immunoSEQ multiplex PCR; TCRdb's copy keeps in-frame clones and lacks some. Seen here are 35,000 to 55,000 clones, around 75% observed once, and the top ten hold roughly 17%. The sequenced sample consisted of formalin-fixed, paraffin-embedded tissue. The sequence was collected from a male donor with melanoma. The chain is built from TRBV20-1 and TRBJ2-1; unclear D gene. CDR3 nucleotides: TGCAGTGCCCAAGTACAAGGGCAGTTCTTC. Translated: CSAQVQGQFF.